Each of the 28 T cell receptor beta chains below was sequenced from the same sample in a study of blood T cells in healthy people across ages. Next came a second PCR, run for about 7 to 12 cycles, which used a sample-barcoded 5' primer along with a J-beta primer mix. TCRdb fed the 5' RACE reads into MiXCR, producing one record per CDR3 protein. The data hold 1.5 million to 2 million distinct CDR3 sequences, with approximately 32% observed a single time. The material sequenced was blood. These receptors were obtained from a woman in her thirties in good health.

The chain joins TRBV2 to TRBJ2-1; the D is unclear. Looked up from germline, CDR1 is SNHLY and CDR2 is FYNNEI. V was trimmed by 4 bases and J by 8 bases, leaving 6 bases between them. This CDR3 is 11 amino acids long. CDR3 sequence reads: CASSAHDEQFF. The CDR3 bases are TGTGCCAGCAGTGCCCACGATGAGCAGTTCTTC. Supplemented by reference TRBV2 and TRBJ2-1, the full variable domain reads EPEVTQTPSHQVTQMGQEVILRCVPISNHLYFYWYRQILGQKVEFLVSFYNNEISEKSEIFDDQFSVERPDGSNFTLKIRSTKLEDSAMYFCASSAHDEQFFGPGTRLTVL.

The sample holds many counts of this clonotype. The chain carries TRBV6-2 or TRBV6-3 and TRBJ2-5; no clear D gene. The CDR3 length is 13 residues. V shed 2 bases and J shed 2 bases, with 6 bases lying between them. Germline V gene sequence: CDR1 MNHEY, CDR2 SVGEGT. The CDR3 DNA reads as TGTGCCAGCAGTTACGGACGGCAAGAGACCCAGTACTTC. It yields the protein CASSYGRQETQYF.

The sample holds a few counts of this clonotype. The chain carries TRBV4-1 and TRBJ2-5; D is unclear. The V gene lost 2 bases and the J gene lost 2 bases, with 18 bases spanning the gap. Germline V gives CDR1 MGHRA, CDR2 YSYEKL. The CDR3 sequence is 17 residues long. CDR3 coding DNA: TGCGCCAGCAGCCAATATCCCCCTCAGACCGCACAAGAGACCCAGTACTTC. Residues: CASSQYPPQTAQETQYF.

The chain's CDR3 is CATSRTLGETQYF. The DNA for the CDR3 is TGTGCCACCAGCAGGACCCTAGGGGAGACCCAGTACTTC. The chain employs TRBV15 and TRBJ2-5; D ambiguous. The CDR3 loop spans 13 amino acids. Germline values: CDR1 LNHNV, CDR2 YYDKDF (reference sequence). V was cut by 3 bases and J by 5 bases, with 10 bases left in between.

The chain carries TRBV5-1 and TRBJ2-4, with TRBD1 identical over 9 bases. The last part of the DNA fits TRBJ2-7 better; the J call may be wrong. CDR3 length: 15 residues. The germline gives CDR1 SGHRS, CDR2 YFSETQ. CDR3 sequence: CASSQQGAGLNEQYF. In DNA form, the CDR3 reads TGCGCCAGCAGCCAACAGGGGGCAGGACTCAACGAGCAGTACTTC.

DNA for the CDR3: TGTGCCAGCAGAACCGGGACTAGCGGGAGCCTTTACGAGCAGTACTTC. It codes for CASRTGTSGSLYEQYF. The rearrangement joins TRBV2 to TRBJ2-7, with 14 bases lining up with TRBD2. The CDR3 contains 16 residues. The ends lost 6 bases at V and 4 bases at J; junction bases unmatched: 8. The germline gives CDR1 SNHLY, CDR2 FYNNEI.

For this clonotype: It may be a read error: a sequence one base away is much more abundant. The rearrangement links TRBV27 to TRBJ1-2; TRBD1 is a possible D gene (6 bases). CDR3 length: 13 residues. Germline V lookup: CDR1 MNHEY, CDR2 SMNVEV (reference sequence). CDR3 in DNA: TGTGCCAGCAGTACCGACAGGAACTATGGCTGCACCTTC. It encodes CASSTDRNYGCTF.

The rearrangement uses TRBV15 and TRBJ2-7, with D possibly TRBD1 on 5 matching bases. Trimming stripped 9 bases from V and 0 bases from J, with 15 bases between. Germline V lookup: CDR1 LNHNV, CDR2 YYDKDF (reference sequence). The CDR3 is made up of 14 amino acids. The CDR3 reads CATGAGPTSYEQYF. DNA of the CDR3: TGTGCCACAGGGGCAGGTCCGACCTCCTACGAGCAGTACTTC.

This clonotype was counted a few times. This chain links TRBV9 with TRBJ1-1; possible D gene TRBD1, 5 bases. The V gene lost 1 base and the J gene lost 7 bases, with 11 bases spanning the gap. The CDR3 has 13 amino acids. Germline V gene data show CDR1 as SGDLS and CDR2 as YYNGEE. The CDR3 spells CASSVYGQGEAFF. CDR3 in DNA: TGTGCCAGCAGCGTATATGGCCAGGGTGAAGCTTTCTTT.

The chain recombines TRBV7-3 with TRBJ1-5, with TRBD1 identical over 8 bases. The junction had 13 bases not matched to a gene; V was cut back by 4 bases and J by 5 bases. Germline lookup yields CDR1 SGHTA and CDR2 FQGTGA. The CDR3 consists of 17 residues. The CDR3 DNA reads as TGTGCCAGCAGCTATAATCCCGGGACAGGAGTTTATCAGCCCCAGCATTTT. It translates to CASSYNPGTGVYQPQHF.

The chain is built from TRBV11-2 and TRBJ2-3, with no clear D. V was shortened by 0 bases and J by 5 bases, with 15 bases between the two germline ends. There are 16 residues in the CDR3. In germline, CDR1 is SGHAT, CDR2 FQNNGV. The CDR3 nucleotides read TGTGCCAGCAGCTTAGAAGGGCCTTTTATCGGAGATACGCAGTATTTT. Its protein is CASSLEGPFIGDTQYF.

This clonotype was counted only a few times. The chain combines TRBV4-2 with TRBJ2-5; tentatively, D is TRBD2 (5 bases). The CDR3 totals 14 residues. V gave up 5 bases and J gave up 1 base, with 11 bases separating them. Germline V gene lookup returns CDR1 LGHNA and CDR2 YNFKEQ. CDR3 in amino acids: CASSDLSGQETQYF. Written as DNA, the CDR3 is TGTGCCAGCAGCGACCTAAGCGGCCAAGAGACCCAGTACTTC.

This clonotype appeared many times. The chain employs TRBV7-9 and TRBJ2-5; D unresolved. This CDR3 comprises 12 residues. Trimming stripped 8 bases from V and 7 bases from J, with 14 bases between. Germline CDR1 is SEHNR and CDR2 is FQNEAQ (reference sequence). The CDR3 here is CASRGPSGTQYF. The DNA for the CDR3 is TGTGCCAGCCGAGGCCCCTCGGGGACCCAGTACTTC. Full variable domain (remainder filled in from reference TRBV7-9 and TRBJ2-5): DTGVSQNPRHKITKRGQNVTFRCDPISEHNRLYWYRQTLGQGPEFLTYFQNEAQLEKSRLLSDRFSAERPKGSFSTLEIQRTEQGDSAMYLCASRGPSGTQYFGPGTRLLVL.

CDR3 sequence (DNA): TGTGCCAGCAGCTTGCGCGACAGGGATAATCAGTATTTT. This codes for CASSLRDRDNQYF. The V call is TRBV5-5, the J call TRBJ2-3; 7 nucleotides match TRBD1. V was clipped by 1 base and J by 12 bases; unmatched bases: 8. Germline CDR1 and CDR2: SGHKS and YYEKEE (reference sequence). CDR3 size: 13 residues.

The chain recombines TRBV20-1 with TRBJ2-7, with TRBD1 as a possible D gene (5 bases). V was trimmed by 5 bases and J by 7 bases, leaving 15 bases between them. There are 12 residues in the CDR3. Germline loops: CDR1 DFQATT, CDR2 SNEGSKA (reference sequence). The DNA for the CDR3 is TGCAGTGCTCTGACCGCGACAGAAGAGCAGTACTTC. Amino acid sequence: CSALTATEEQYF.

This clonotype was detected only a few times. DNA for the CDR3: TGCAGTGCTACCCTTCGTGGCGGGAGGGCCCACTACAATGAGCAGTTCTTC. Encoded protein: CSATLRGGRAHYNEQFF. The V call is TRBV20-1, the J call TRBJ2-1; 9 positions match TRBD2. V lost 4 bases to trimming and J lost 3 bases; unmatched junction nucleotides: 13. The germline V gene has CDR1 DFQATT and CDR2 SNEGSKA (reference sequence). This CDR3 region has 17 residues.

The gene calls are TRBV10-3 and TRBJ2-3; TRBD2 agrees at 9 bases. V lost 4 bases to trimming and J lost 1 base; unmatched junction nucleotides: 3. The CDR3 covers 15 residues. Looked up from germline, CDR1 is ENHRY and CDR2 is SYGVKD. This chain's CDR3 is CAISVREGGTDTQYF. In nucleotides, the CDR3 is TGTGCCATCAGTGTGCGGGAGGGAGGCACAGATACGCAGTATTTT.

The J gene is TRBJ1-4, the V gene TRBV12-3 or TRBV12-4, with a possible D match to TRBD1 (6 bases). The CDR3 totals 16 residues. With 6 bases removed from V and 5 bases from J, the gap between germline ends came to 19 bases. The CDR3 is CASSPGQGRPNEKLFF. CDR3 in DNA: TGTGCCAGCAGCCCGGGACAAGGCCGACCAAATGAAAAACTGTTTTTT.

The chain carries TRBV27 and TRBJ1-2; D gene unclear. CDR3 size: 14 residues. Germline values: CDR1 MNHEY, CDR2 SMNVEV (reference sequence). Trimming removed 0 bases at V and 8 bases at J, with 13 bases between. CDR3 sequence (DNA): TGTGCCAGCAGTTTATCACCAGGCCCCGGCGGCTACACCTTC. Translation gives CASSLSPGPGGYTF.

The gene calls are TRBV29-1 and TRBJ1-1, with D possibly matching TRBD1 (6 bases). Germline V gene sequence: CDR1 SQVTM, CDR2 ANQGSEA. V dropped 8 bases and J dropped 4 bases, with 11 bases sitting between them. This CDR3 has 11 residues. CDR3 sequence reads: CSYRGGTEAFF. The DNA of the CDR3 is TGCAGCTATAGGGGGGGCACTGAAGCTTTCTTT. The full variable domain, its missing parts supplied by reference TRBV29-1 and TRBJ1-1, is SAVISQKPSRDICQRGTSLTIQCQVDSQVTMMFWYRQQPGQSLTLIATANQGSEATYESGFVIDKFPISRPNLTFSTLTVSNMSPEDSSIYLCSYRGGTEAFFGQGTRLTVV.

A few counts support this clonotype. The chain has TRBV4-1 and TRBJ1-2, with 7 positions matching TRBD1. The length of the CDR3 is 14 residues. Unmatched junction bases numbered 5, after V lost 4 bases and J lost 3 bases. Germline loops: CDR1 MGHRA, CDR2 YSYEKL. CDR3 sequence reads: CASSPTGNYYGYTF. For the CDR3, the DNA is TGCGCCAGCAGCCCGACAGGGAATTACTATGGCTACACCTTC.

This clonotype was seen a few times. The V gene is TRBV11-2, the J gene TRBJ2-3; no clear D gene. The V end lost 5 bases, the J end lost 0 bases, and 6 bases lay between the germline ends. This CDR3 is 13 amino acids long. Germline CDR1 and CDR2: SGHAT and FQNNGV. The CDR3: CASSTFSTDTQYF. For the CDR3, the DNA is TGTGCCAGCAGCACATTTAGCACAGATACGCAGTATTTT.

Points on this clonotype: The junction departs from the called germline gene at one end, perhaps through a read error. This rearrangement joins TRBV3-1 to TRBJ1-2, with D uncertain. This CDR3 contains 14 residues. Looked up from germline, CDR1 is LGHDT and CDR2 is YNNKEL (reference sequence). Written as DNA, the CDR3 is TGTGCCAGCAGCCCTGAGCCAGGAAACTGTGGCTACACCTTC. This codes for CASSPEPGNCGYTF.

The CDR3 is CSASLTTRRLSYEQYF. The CDR3 DNA follows: TGCAGTGCTAGCCTTACGACGCGTAGACTCTCCTACGAGCAGTACTTC. This chain joins TRBV20-1 and TRBJ2-7; D remains ambiguous. Germline CDR1 and CDR2: DFQATT and SNEGSKA (reference sequence). The CDR3 totals 16 residues. Trimming left V 3 bases short and J 0 bases short, with 18 bases between.

This clonotype showed up just a few times. J is TRBJ2-3 and V is TRBV9; 11 nucleotides match TRBD2. This CDR3 is 16 amino acids long. Germline CDR1 reads SGDLS; CDR2 reads YYNGEE. V trimming: 0 bases; J trimming: 5 bases; junction bases outside the gene matches: 5. In nucleotides, the CDR3 is TGTGCCAGCAGCGTAGACCTAGCGGGAGGCGTAGATACGCAGTATTTT. It is translated as CASSVDLAGGVDTQYF.

The V gene is TRBV5-1, the J gene TRBJ1-2; D is possibly TRBD1 (6 bases). V was trimmed by 5 bases and J by 4 bases, leaving 15 bases between them. This CDR3 is 14 amino acids long. The germline V gene has CDR1 SGHRS and CDR2 YFSETQ. CDR3 amino acids: CASRDAGQTYGYTF. CDR3 DNA: TGCGCCAGCAGAGACGCCGGACAGACCTATGGCTACACCTTC.

The V and J genes are TRBV3-1 and TRBJ1-4; D not resolved. The germline gives CDR1 LGHDT, CDR2 YNNKEL (reference sequence). The CDR3 is made up of 14 amino acids. The ends were cut back, 2 bases at V and 3 bases at J, with 7 bases in the middle. In DNA, the CDR3 is TGTGCCAGCAGCCAAAGGGTCGCTAATGAAAAACTGTTTTTT. This encodes CASSQRVANEKLFF.

This clonotype was observed many times. This sequence joins TRBV4-1 and TRBJ2-1; 11 nucleotides match TRBD2. The CDR3 spans 16 residues. V lost 4 bases and J lost 2; bases outside the gene matches: 4. CDR1 and CDR2 from the germline V gene are MGHRA and YSYEKL. The CDR3 here is CASSPLSGGAYNEQFF. CDR3 DNA: TGCGCCAGCAGCCCCCTTAGCGGGGGGGCCTACAATGAGCAGTTCTTC.